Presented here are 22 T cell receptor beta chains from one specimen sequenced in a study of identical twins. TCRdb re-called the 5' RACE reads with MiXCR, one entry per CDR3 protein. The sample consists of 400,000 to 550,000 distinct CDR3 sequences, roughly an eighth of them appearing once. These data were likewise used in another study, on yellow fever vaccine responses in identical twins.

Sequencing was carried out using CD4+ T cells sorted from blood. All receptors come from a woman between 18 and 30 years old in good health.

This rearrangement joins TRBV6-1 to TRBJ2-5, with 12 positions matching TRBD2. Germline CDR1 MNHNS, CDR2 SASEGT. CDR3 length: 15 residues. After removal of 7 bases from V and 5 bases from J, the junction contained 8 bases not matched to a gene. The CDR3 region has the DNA TGTGCCAGCAAGAAACTAGCGGGAGGTGGGGAGACCCAGTACTTC. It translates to CASKKLAGGGETQYF.

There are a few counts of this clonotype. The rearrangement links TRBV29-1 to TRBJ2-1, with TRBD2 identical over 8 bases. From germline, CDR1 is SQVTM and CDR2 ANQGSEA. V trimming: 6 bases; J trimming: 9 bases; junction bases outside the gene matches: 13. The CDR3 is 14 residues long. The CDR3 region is CSVRTSQRYGEQFF. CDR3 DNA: TGCAGCGTACGGACTAGCCAGAGGTATGGTGAGCAGTTCTTC.

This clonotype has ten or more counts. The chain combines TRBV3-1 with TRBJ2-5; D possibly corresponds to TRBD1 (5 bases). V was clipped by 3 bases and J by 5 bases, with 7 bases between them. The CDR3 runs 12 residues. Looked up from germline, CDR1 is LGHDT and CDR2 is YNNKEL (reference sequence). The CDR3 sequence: CASSHRVETQYF. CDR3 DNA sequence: TGTGCCAGCAGCCACAGGGTTGAGACCCAGTACTTC.

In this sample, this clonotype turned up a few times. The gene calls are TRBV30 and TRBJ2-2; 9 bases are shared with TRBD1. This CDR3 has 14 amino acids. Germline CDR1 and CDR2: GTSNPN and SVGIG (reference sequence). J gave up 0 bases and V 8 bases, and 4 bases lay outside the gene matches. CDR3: CAGRQGANTGELFF. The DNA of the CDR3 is TGTGCCGGAAGACAGGGGGCGAACACCGGGGAGCTGTTTTTT.

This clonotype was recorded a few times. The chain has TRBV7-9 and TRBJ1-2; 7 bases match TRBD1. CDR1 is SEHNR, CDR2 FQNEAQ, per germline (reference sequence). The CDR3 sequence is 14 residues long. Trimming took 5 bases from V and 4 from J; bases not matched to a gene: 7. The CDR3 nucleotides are TGTGCCAGCAGCCGTCCGGGACAGCCCTATGGCTACACCTTC. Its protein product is CASSRPGQPYGYTF.

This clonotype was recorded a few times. This CDR3 is CASSLYGLTSTDTQYF. The CDR3 DNA reads as TGTGCCAGCAGCTTATACGGGCTCACTAGCACAGATACGCAGTATTTT. The chain couples TRBV7-3 to TRBJ2-3; D is undetermined. V shed 2 bases and J shed 0 bases, with 12 bases lying between them. The CDR3 consists of 16 residues. Germline loops: CDR1 SGHTA, CDR2 FQGTGA.

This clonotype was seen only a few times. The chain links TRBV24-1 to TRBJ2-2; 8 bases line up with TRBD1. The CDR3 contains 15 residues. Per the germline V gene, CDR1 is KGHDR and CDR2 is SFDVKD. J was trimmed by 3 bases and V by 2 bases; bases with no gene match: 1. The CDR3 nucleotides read TGTGCCACCAGTGATTGGACAGGGTACACCGGGGAGCTGTTTTTT. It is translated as CATSDWTGYTGELFF.

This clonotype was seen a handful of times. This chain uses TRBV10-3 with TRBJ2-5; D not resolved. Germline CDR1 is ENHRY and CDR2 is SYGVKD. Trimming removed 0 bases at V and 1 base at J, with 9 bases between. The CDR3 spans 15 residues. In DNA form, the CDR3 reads TGTGCCATCAGTGAGTCGATCAGACCCCAAGAGACCCAGTACTTC. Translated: CAISESIRPQETQYF.

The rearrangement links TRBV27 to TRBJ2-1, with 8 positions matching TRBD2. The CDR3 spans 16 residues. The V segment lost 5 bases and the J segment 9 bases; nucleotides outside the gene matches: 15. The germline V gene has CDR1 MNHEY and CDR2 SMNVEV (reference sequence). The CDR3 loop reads CASSPPGSGSWGEQFF. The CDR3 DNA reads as TGTGCCAGCAGTCCCCCTGGAAGCGGGAGTTGGGGTGAGCAGTTCTTC.

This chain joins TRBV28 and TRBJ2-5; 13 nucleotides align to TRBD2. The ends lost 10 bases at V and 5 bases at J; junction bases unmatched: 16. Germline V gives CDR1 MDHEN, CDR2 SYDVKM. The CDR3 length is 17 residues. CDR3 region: CATGRSGLAGVGETQYF. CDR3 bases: TGTGCCACGGGACGGAGCGGACTAGCGGGAGTAGGGGAGACCCAGTACTTC. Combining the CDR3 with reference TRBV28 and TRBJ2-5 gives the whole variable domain DVKVTQSSRYLVKRTGEKVFLECVQDMDHENMFWYRQDPGLGLRLIYFSYDVKMKEKGDIPEGYSVSREKKERFSLILESASTNQTSMYLCATGRSGLAGVGETQYFGPGTRLLVL.

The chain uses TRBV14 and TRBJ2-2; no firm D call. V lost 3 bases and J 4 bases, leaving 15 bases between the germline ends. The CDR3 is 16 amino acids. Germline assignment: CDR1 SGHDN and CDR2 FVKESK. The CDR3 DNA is TGTGCCAGCAGCCAGATCGGCCCGCCTATCACCGGGGAGCTGTTTTTT. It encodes CASSQIGPPITGELFF.

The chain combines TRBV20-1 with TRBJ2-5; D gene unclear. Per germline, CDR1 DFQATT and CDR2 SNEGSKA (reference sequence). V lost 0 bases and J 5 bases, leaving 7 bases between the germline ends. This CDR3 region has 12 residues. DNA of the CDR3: TGCAGTGCTAGAGACTCGACCGAGACCCAGTACTTC. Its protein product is CSARDSTETQYF.

CDR3 region: CASSPGWVAGGTDTQYF. The CDR3 bases are TGTGCCAGCAGCCCCGGATGGGTAGCCGGCGGCACAGATACGCAGTATTTT. The gene calls are TRBV3-1 and TRBJ2-3; D is unclear. V was trimmed by 4 bases and J by 1 base, leaving 18 bases between them. Germline CDR1 is LGHDT and CDR2 is YNNKEL (reference sequence). The CDR3 runs 17 residues.

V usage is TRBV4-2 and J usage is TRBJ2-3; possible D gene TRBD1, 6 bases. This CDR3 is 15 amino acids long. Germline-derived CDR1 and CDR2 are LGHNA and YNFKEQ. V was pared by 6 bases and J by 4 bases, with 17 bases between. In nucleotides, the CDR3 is TGTGCCAGCAGTCGTGGGGTAGGGGGTGCAGATACGCAGTATTTT. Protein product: CASSRGVGGADTQYF.

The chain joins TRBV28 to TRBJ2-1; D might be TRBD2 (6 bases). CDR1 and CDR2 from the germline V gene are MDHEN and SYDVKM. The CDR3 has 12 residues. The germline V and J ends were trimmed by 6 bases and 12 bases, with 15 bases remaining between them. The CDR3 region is CASSPPGGGQFF. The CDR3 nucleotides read TGTGCCAGCAGCCCCCCCGGGGGTGGGCAGTTCTTC.

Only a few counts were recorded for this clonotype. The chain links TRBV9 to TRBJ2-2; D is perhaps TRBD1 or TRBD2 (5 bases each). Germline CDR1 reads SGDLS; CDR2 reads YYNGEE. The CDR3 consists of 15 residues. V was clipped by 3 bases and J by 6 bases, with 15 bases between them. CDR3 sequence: CASSAQGEFAGELFF. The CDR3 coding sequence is TGTGCCAGCAGCGCCCAGGGAGAGTTCGCCGGGGAGCTGTTTTTT.

The CDR3 DNA sequence: TGTGCCAGCACACAGACCGGGACAGCGAAGCAGTACTTC. Protein sequence: CASTQTGTAKQYF. The V gene is TRBV6-1, the J gene TRBJ2-7, with TRBD1 matching 7 bases. Germline loops: CDR1 MNHNS, CDR2 SASEGT. With 7 bases clipped from V and 8 bases from J, the junction kept 11 bases outside the gene matches. CDR3 length equals 13 residues.

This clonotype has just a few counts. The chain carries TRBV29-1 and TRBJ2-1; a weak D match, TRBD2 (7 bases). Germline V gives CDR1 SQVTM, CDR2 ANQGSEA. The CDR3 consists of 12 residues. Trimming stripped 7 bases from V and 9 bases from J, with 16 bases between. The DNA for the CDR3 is TGCAGCGGCATGGGGGGGGGCGGTGAGCAGTTCTTC. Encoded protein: CSGMGGGGEQFF.

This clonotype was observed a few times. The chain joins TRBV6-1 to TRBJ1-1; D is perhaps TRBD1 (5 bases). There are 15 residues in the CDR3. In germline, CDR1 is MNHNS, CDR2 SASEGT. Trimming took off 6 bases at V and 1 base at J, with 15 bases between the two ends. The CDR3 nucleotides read TGTGCCAGCAGGAACCCCAGGGAAGGGAACACTGAAGCTTTCTTT. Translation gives CASRNPREGNTEAFF.

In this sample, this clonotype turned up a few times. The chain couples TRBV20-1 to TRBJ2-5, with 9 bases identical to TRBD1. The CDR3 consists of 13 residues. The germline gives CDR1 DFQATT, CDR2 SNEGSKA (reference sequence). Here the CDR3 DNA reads TGCAGCCTCCCCTCGGGGACAGGGGAGACCCAGTACTTC. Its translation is CSLPSGTGETQYF.

CDR3 DNA: TGCGCCAGCAGTGCTCTAGCCCCCACAGATACGCAGTATTTT. It is translated as CASSALAPTDTQYF. V and J are TRBV10-2 and TRBJ2-3, with D maybe TRBD2 (5 bases). V lost 4 bases, J lost 2 bases, and 10 bases lay in between. The CDR3 sequence is 14 residues long. CDR1 and CDR2 from the germline V gene are WSHSY and SAAADI.

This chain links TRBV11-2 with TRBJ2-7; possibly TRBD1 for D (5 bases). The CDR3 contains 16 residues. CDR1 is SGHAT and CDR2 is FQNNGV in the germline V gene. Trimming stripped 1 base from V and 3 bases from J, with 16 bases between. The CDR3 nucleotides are TGTGCCAGCAGCTTAGTTGGTTGGGGCTCGAACTACGAGCAGTACTTC. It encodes CASSLVGWGSNYEQYF.